This TCR beta chain was recorded in a study of T cells after yellow fever vaccination. The germline V gene has CDR1 SGHRS and CDR2 YFSETQ. With 2 bases removed from V and 2 bases from J, the gap between germline ends came to 5 bases. There are 14 residues in the CDR3. This clonotype was recorded many times. The authors made TCR cDNA by 5'RACE template switching, adding a universal primer site and UMIs. Via MiXCR, TCRdb re-called the 5' RACE reads, giving one row per CDR3 protein. This repertoire shows over 250,000 distinct CDR3 sequences, approximately 4% found once; its top ten account for around 23%.

The sequence came from a man aged 18 to 29 who received the YFV17D yellow fever vaccine. This specimen was PBMCs, taken 5 days after the yellow fever booster vaccination. The chain joins TRBV5-1 to TRBJ2-6, with D unresolved. In DNA, the CDR3 is TGCGCCAGCAGCTTCCACCCTGGGGCCAACGTCCTGACTTTC. This gives the protein CASSFHPGANVLTF.